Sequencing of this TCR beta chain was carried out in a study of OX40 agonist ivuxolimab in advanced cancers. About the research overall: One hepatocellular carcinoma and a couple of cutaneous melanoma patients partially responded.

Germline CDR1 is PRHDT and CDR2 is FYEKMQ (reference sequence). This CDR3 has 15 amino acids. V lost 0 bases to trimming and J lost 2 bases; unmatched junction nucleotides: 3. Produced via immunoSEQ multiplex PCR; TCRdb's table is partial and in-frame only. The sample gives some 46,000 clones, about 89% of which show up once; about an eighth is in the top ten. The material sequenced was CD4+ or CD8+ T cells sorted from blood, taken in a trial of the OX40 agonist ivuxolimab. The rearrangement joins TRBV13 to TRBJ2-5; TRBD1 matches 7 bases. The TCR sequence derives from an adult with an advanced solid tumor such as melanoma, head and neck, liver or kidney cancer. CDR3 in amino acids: CASSLGGRGQETQYF. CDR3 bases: TGTGCCAGCAGCTTAGGGGGCAGGGGGCAAGAGACCCAGTACTTC. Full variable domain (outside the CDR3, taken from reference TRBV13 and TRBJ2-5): AAGVIQSPRHLIKEKRETATLKCYPIPRHDTVYWYQQGPGQDPQFLISFYEKMQSDKGSIPDRFSAQQFSDYHSELNMSSLELGDSALYFCASSLGGRGQETQYFGPGTRLLVL.